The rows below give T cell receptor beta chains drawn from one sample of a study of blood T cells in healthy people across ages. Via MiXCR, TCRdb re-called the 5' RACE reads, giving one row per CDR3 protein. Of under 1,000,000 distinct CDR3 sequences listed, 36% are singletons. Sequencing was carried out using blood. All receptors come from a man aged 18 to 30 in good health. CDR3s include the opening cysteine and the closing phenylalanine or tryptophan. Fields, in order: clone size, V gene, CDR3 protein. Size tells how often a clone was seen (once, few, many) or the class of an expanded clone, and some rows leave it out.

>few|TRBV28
CASSPNPYSGGNTDTQYF
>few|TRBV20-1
CSAPISGGSNEQYF
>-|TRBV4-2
CASSQEGRRRTEAFF
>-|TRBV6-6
CASTSGGDSNQPQHF
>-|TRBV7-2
CASSQGGRKKLFF
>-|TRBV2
CASRDGLAKNIQYF
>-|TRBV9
CASSALQGQGEKLFF
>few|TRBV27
CASSLLTSGGVGDTQYF
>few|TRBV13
CASSPEGGVREQFF
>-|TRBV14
CASSQLTGGAIRDEQFF
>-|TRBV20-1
CSARSGSPSTDTQYF
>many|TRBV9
CASSAGTSGGDTQYF
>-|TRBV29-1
CSVGGRGTGGETQYF
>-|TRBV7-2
CASHPREGGTEAFF
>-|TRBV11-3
CASSPRGGGFADTQYF
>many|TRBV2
CASSEPTEFPNGYTF
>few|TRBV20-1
CSARPGTSAGDTQYF
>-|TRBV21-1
CASGKRGTEGGCIEAFF
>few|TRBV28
CASSIEGNQPQHF
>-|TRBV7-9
CASSLATGQRFDEQFF
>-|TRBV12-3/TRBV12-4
CASSLRGMPSRETQYF
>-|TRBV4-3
CASSHRTGGIYEQYF